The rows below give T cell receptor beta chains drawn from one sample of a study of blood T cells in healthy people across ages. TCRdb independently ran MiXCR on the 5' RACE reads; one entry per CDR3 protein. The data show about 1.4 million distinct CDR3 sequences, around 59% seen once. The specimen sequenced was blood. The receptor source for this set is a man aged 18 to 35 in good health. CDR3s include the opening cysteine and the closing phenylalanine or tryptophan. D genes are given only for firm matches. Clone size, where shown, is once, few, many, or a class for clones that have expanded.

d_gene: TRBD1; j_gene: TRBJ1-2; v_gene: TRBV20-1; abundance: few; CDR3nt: TGCAGTGCCCCAAGACAGGGGGCGGAAGGCTACACCTTC; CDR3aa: CSAPRQGAEGYTF
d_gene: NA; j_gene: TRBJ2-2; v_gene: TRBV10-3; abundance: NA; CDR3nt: TGTGCCAACAAGGGAGACACCGGGGAGCTGTTTTTT; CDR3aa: CANKGDTGELFF
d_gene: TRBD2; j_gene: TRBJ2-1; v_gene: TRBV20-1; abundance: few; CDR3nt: TGCAGTGCTAGAGATAACCTAGCGGTATACAATGAGCAGTTCTTC; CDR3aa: CSARDNLAVYNEQFF
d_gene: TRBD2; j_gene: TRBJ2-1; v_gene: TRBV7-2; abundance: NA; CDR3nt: TGTGCCAGCAGCGAGACTGGCGGGGGGCCCTTCTCCTACAATGAGCAGTTCTTC; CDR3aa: CASSETGGGPFSYNEQFF
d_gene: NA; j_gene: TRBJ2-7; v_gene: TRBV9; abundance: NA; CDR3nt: TGTGCCAGCAGCGTATCTGAGGGATCCTACGAGCAGTACTTC; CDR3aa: CASSVSEGSYEQYF
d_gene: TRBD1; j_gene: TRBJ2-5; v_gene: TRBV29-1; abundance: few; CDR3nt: TGCAGCGTCGCCCAAGGACAGGGGGCTCGGGAGACCCAGTACTTC; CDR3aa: CSVAQGQGARETQYF
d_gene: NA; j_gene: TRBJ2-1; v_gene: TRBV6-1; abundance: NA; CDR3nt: TGTGCCAGCAGTGTTAACCCTTACAATGAGCAGTTCTTC; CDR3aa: CASSVNPYNEQFF
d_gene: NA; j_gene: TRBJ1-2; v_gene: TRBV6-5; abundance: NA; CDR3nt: TGTGCCAGCAGTTCCCCTGGGAGGTTCGACTATGGCTACACCTTC; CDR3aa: CASSSPGRFDYGYTF
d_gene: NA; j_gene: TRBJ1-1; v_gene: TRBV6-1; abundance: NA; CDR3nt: TGTGCCAGTAATCCAGGGTTCTTCAACACTGAAGCTTTCTTT; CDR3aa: CASNPGFFNTEAFF
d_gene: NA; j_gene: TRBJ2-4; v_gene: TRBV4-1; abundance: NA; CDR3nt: TGCGCCAGCAGCCAAAATACCGGGACCGCCTTCAGCGGGCAGTACTTC; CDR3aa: CASSQNTGTAFSGQYF
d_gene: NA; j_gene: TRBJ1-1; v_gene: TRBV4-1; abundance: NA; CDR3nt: TGCGCCAGCAGCCGCGAACCTAAGAACACTGAAGCTTTCTTT; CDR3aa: CASSREPKNTEAFF
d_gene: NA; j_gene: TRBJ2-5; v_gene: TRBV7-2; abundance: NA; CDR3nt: TGTGCCAGCAGCGCCGGGCCAGGGGAGACCCAGTACTTC; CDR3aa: CASSAGPGETQYF
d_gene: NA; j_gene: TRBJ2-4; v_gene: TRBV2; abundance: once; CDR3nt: TGTGCCAGCAGCCCAATCCCATACAGGGTAGCCAAAAACATTCAGTACTTC; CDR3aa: CASSPIPYRVAKNIQYF